The rows below give T cell receptor beta chains drawn from one sample of a study of blood T cell repertoires in COVID-19. Libraries were prepared by immunoSEQ multiplex PCR; TCRdb keeps only in-frame clonotypes and omits some of them. The sample shows some 59,000 clones, 80% to 90% of them seen only once. The sequenced sample was peripheral blood. These receptor sequences come from a woman aged 60-75 years with acute or convalescent COVID-19. Both conserved end residues are part of each CDR3. D genes are given only for firm matches. A clone size is listed for some rows: how often the clone was seen (once, few, many), or a class if it is expanded.

D: NA; V: TRBV28; J: TRBJ1-2; size: NA; CDR3: CASSEGGAGGYTF; DNA: TGTGCCAGCAGTGAAGGGGGGGCGGGTGGCTACACCTTC
D: TRBD2; V: TRBV6-5; J: TRBJ2-5; size: NA; CDR3: CASNAGVPYQETQYF; DNA: TGTGCCAGCAATGCGGGGGTCCCGTACCAAGAGACCCAGTACTTC
D: TRBD2; V: TRBV29-1; J: TRBJ2-2; size: NA; CDR3: CSVLDSGSYGELFF; DNA: TGCAGCGTGTTAGACAGCGGGAGTTACGGGGAGCTGTTTTTT
D: NA; V: TRBV25-1; J: TRBJ1-1; size: NA; CDR3: CASSEATEAFF; DNA: TGTGCCAGCAGCGAGGCCACTGAAGCTTTCTTT
D: NA; V: TRBV7-2; J: TRBJ2-1; size: NA; CDR3: CASSFAVEQFF; DNA: TGTGCCAGCAGCTTCGCGGTTGAGCAGTTCTTC
D: NA; V: TRBV28; J: TRBJ1-4; size: NA; CDR3: CASSLGLGFSNEKLFF; DNA: TGTGCCAGCAGTTTAGGACTAGGGTTTTCTAATGAAAAACTGTTTTTT
D: NA; V: TRBV5-4; J: TRBJ2-5; size: NA; CDR3: CASSLGAGQSQETQYF; DNA: TGTGCCAGCAGCTTGGGGGCGGGACAGTCTCAAGAGACCCAGTACTTC
D: NA; V: TRBV25-1; J: TRBJ2-7; size: NA; CDR3: CASGELYEQYF; DNA: TGTGCCAGCGGGGAATTATACGAGCAGTACTTC
D: TRBD1; V: TRBV7-9; J: TRBJ1-2; size: NA; CDR3: CASSLRQGGDYGYTF; DNA: TGTGCCAGCAGCTTAAGGCAGGGGGGAGACTATGGCTACACCTTC
D: TRBD1; V: TRBV5-4; J: TRBJ1-1; size: NA; CDR3: CASSLGQGASEAFF; DNA: TGTGCCAGCAGCTTGGGACAGGGGGCGTCTGAAGCTTTCTTT
D: NA; V: TRBV3-1/TRBV3-2; J: TRBJ2-7; size: NA; CDR3: CASSQPFEYEQYF; DNA: TGTGCCAGCAGCCAACCGTTTGAGTACGAGCAGTACTTC
D: TRBD2; V: TRBV27; J: TRBJ2-1; size: NA; CDR3: CASSTLAGVYNEQFF; DNA: TGTGCCAGCAGTACACTAGCGGGGGTATACAATGAGCAGTTCTTC
D: TRBD2; V: TRBV7-9; J: TRBJ2-3; size: NA; CDR3: CASSLGTSGSIDTQYF; DNA: TGTGCCAGCAGCCTCGGGACTAGCGGTAGCATTGATACGCAGTATTTT
D: TRBD1; V: TRBV6-5; J: TRBJ1-6; size: NA; CDR3: CASSGQADSPLHF; DNA: TGTGCCAGCAGCGGACAGGCGGATTCACCCCTCCACTTT
D: NA; V: TRBV12-1; J: TRBJ2-7; size: few; CDR3: CASGQRGTASYEQYF; DNA: TGTGCCAGCGGGCAGAGGGGGACAGCGTCCTACGAGCAGTACTTC
D: NA; V: TRBV7-9; J: TRBJ2-5; size: few; CDR3: CASSLGAPTETQYF; DNA: TGTGCCAGCAGCTTAGGGGCACCCACGGAGACCCAGTACTTC
D: NA; V: TRBV5-6; J: TRBJ1-2; size: NA; CDR3: CASSSWGIGDHGYTF; DNA: TGTGCCAGCAGCTCATGGGGTATAGGGGATCATGGCTACACCTTC
D: NA; V: TRBV11-3; J: TRBJ1-1; size: NA; CDR3: CASSLERNTEAFF; DNA: TGTGCCAGCAGCCTAGAGAGGAATACTGAAGCTTTCTTT
D: TRBD2; V: TRBV5-1; J: TRBJ2-3; size: once; CDR3: CASSPGAYSGSTDTQYF; DNA: TGCGCCAGCAGCCCCGGAGCTTATAGCGGGAGCACAGATACGCAGTATTTT
D: NA; V: TRBV5-6; J: TRBJ1-4; size: NA; CDR3: CASSLGPNGGKLFF; DNA: TGTGCCAGCAGCTTGGGCCCTAACGGGGGAAAACTGTTTTTT
D: NA; V: TRBV14; J: TRBJ1-1; size: NA; CDR3: CASSQAQANTEAFF; DNA: TGTGCCAGCAGCCAAGCACAGGCGAACACTGAAGCTTTCTTT
D: NA; V: TRBV3-1/TRBV3-2; J: TRBJ1-4; size: NA; CDR3: CASSQGEGSKLFF; DNA: TGTGCCAGCAGCCAAGGCGAGGGTTCGAAACTGTTTTTT
D: NA; V: TRBV11-2; J: TRBJ1-5; size: NA; CDR3: CASSLGGSNQPQHF; DNA: TGTGCCAGCAGCTTGGGCGGGAGCAATCAGCCCCAGCATTTT
D: TRBD2; V: TRBV7-9; J: TRBJ2-3; size: NA; CDR3: CASSASGRAFDTQYF; DNA: TGTGCCAGCAGCGCTAGCGGGAGGGCCTTTGATACGCAGTATTTT
D: NA; V: TRBV16; J: TRBJ2-7; size: NA; CDR3: CASSQWRYYEQYF; DNA: TGTGCCAGCAGCCAATGGCGGTATTACGAGCAGTACTTC
D: TRBD2; V: TRBV7-2; J: TRBJ2-1; size: NA; CDR3: CASSLERGEVEQFF; DNA: TGTGCCAGCAGCTTAGAGCGGGGCGAGGTAGAGCAGTTCTTC
D: NA; V: TRBV27; J: TRBJ2-5; size: NA; CDR3: CASSLLGLETQYF; DNA: TGTGCCAGCAGTTTATTGGGGCTTGAGACCCAGTACTTC
D: TRBD1; V: TRBV18; J: TRBJ2-2; size: NA; CDR3: CASSLRGTGPTGELFF; DNA: TGTGCCAGCTCACTCCGCGGGACAGGCCCAACCGGGGAGCTGTTTTTT
D: NA; V: TRBV13; J: TRBJ2-1; size: NA; CDR3: CASSLGSWEDNEQFF; DNA: TGTGCCAGCAGCTTAGGCAGCTGGGAGGACAATGAGCAGTTCTTC
D: TRBD2; V: TRBV7-9; J: TRBJ2-7; size: NA; CDR3: CASSPGGLAGGEQYF; DNA: TGTGCCAGCAGCCCCGGGGGACTAGCGGGAGGCGAGCAGTACTTC
D: TRBD1; V: TRBV2; J: TRBJ2-7; size: NA; CDR3: CASGTDSSYEQYF; DNA: TGTGCCAGCGGGACAGATAGCTCCTACGAGCAGTACTTC
D: NA; V: TRBV21-1; J: TRBJ1-2; size: NA; CDR3: CASSYRDGYTF; DNA: TGTGCCAGCAGTTACAGGGATGGCTACACCTTC
D: NA; V: TRBV7-2; J: TRBJ2-7; size: NA; CDR3: CASSYTGRSYEQYF; DNA: TGTGCCAGCAGCTATACAGGCAGAAGTTACGAGCAGTACTTC
D: TRBD1; V: TRBV18; J: TRBJ2-7; size: NA; CDR3: CASSPPGQSYEQYF; DNA: TGTGCCAGCTCACCACCGGGACAGAGCTACGAGCAGTACTTC
D: NA; V: TRBV2; J: TRBJ2-2; size: NA; CDR3: CASNWGVGTGELFF; DNA: TGTGCCAGCAATTGGGGGGTTGGCACCGGGGAGCTGTTTTTT
D: TRBD1; V: TRBV19; J: TRBJ1-2; size: NA; CDR3: CASRYTGEDGYTF; DNA: TGTGCCAGTAGGTATACAGGGGAGGATGGCTACACCTTC
D: TRBD2; V: TRBV10-3; J: TRBJ2-1; size: NA; CDR3: CAISEKGGSSYNEQFF; DNA: TGTGCCATCAGTGAGAAGGGCGGGAGCTCCTACAATGAGCAGTTCTTC
D: TRBD1; V: TRBV9; J: TRBJ2-5; size: NA; CDR3: CASSVALGQGGGETQYF; DNA: TGTGCCAGCAGCGTAGCTTTGGGACAGGGAGGAGGAGAGACCCAGTACTTC
D: TRBD2; V: TRBV30; J: TRBJ2-7; size: NA; CDR3: CAWSPTSGGAYEQYF; DNA: TGTGCCTGGAGTCCTACTAGCGGGGGGGCCTACGAGCAGTACTTC
D: TRBD2; V: TRBV18; J: TRBJ2-7; size: once; CDR3: CASSHGGTSGAASYEQYF; DNA: TGTGCCAGCTCACACGGAGGGACTAGCGGGGCGGCCTCCTACGAGCAGTACTTC
D: NA; V: TRBV6-1; J: TRBJ1-2; size: NA; CDR3: CASSERGGGYGYTF; DNA: TGTGCCAGCAGTGAAAGGGGAGGCGGGTATGGCTACACCTTC